The present entry profiles one T cell receptor beta chain with its context. TCRdb's copy holds only in-frame clones and misses some; the assay was immunoSEQ multiplex PCR. The table shows about 14,000 clones, with about 70% occurring only once. The data stem from a study of tumor-infiltrating lymphocytes in localized non-small cell lung cancer. This CDR3 has 15 residues. Germline loops: CDR1 MNHEY, CDR2 SVGAGI. Trimming shortened V by 0 bases and J by 3 bases, and 11 bases separated the two germline ends. The TCR sequence derives from a human donor with non-small cell lung cancer. This chain connects TRBV6-5 to TRBJ1-2, with D perhaps matching TRBD1 (6 bases). Sample: lung tumor tissue. The CDR3 loop reads CASSYSTGMDYGYTF. DNA of the CDR3: TGTGCCAGCAGTTACTCTACAGGGATGGACTATGGCTACACCTTC.